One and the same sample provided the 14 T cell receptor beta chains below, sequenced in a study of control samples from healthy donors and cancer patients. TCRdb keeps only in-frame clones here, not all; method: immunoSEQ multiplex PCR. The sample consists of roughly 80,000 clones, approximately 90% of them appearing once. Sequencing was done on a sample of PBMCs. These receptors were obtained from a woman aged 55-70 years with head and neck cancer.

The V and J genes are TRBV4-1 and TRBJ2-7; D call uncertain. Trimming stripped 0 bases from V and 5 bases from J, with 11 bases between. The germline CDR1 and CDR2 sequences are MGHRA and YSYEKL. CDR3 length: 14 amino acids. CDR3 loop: CASSQDYLGNEQYF. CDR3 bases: TGCGCCAGCAGCCAAGATTACTTGGGGAACGAGCAGTACTTC.

CDR3 coding DNA: TGTGCCAGTAGTAGAACTCGGTCCCAGGGCGCTAATGAAAAACTGTTTTTT. Its translation: CASSRTRSQGANEKLFF. The chain joins TRBV19 to TRBJ1-4, with D perhaps matching TRBD1 (5 bases). The CDR3 covers 17 residues. Germline V lookup: CDR1 LNHDA, CDR2 SQIVND (reference sequence). The V end was cut by 4 bases, the J end by 3 bases, with 18 bases between. Supplemented by reference TRBV19 and TRBJ1-4, the full variable domain reads DGGITQSPKYLFRKEGQNVTLSCEQNLNHDAMYWYRQDPGQGLRLIYYSQIVNDFQKGDIAEGYSVSREKKESFPLTVTSAQKNPTAFYLCASSRTRSQGANEKLFFGSGTQLSVL.

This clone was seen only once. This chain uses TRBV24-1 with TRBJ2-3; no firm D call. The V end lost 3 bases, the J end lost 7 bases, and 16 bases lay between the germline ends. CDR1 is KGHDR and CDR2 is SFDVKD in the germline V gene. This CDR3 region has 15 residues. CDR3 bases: TGTGCCACCAGTGATCCGACGAAGGGCCGGAATACGCAGTATTTT. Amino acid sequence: CATSDPTKGRNTQYF.

The CDR3 spells CASSPGQFKAHQYF. The CDR3, as DNA: TGTGCCAGCAGTCCGGGACAGTTTAAAGCCCATCAGTACTTC. The rearrangement links TRBV5-5 to TRBJ2-4; 7 bases align to TRBD1. V lost 5 bases, J lost 12 bases, and 14 bases stayed unmatched. The CDR3 is 14 amino acids. The V gene's germline CDR1 is SGHKS and CDR2 YYEKEE (reference sequence). Drawing the rest from reference TRBV5-5 and TRBJ2-4, the complete variable domain is DAGVTQSPTHLIKTRGQQVTLRCSPISGHKSVSWYQQVLGQGPQFIFQYYEKEERGRGNFPDRFSARQFPNYSSELNVNALLLGDSALYLCASSPGQFKAHQYFGAGTRLSVL.

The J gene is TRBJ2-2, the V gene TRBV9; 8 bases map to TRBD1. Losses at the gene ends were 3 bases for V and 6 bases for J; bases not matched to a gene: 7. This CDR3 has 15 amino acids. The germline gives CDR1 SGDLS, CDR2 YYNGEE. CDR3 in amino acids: CASSEWTGTSGELFF. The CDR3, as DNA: TGTGCCAGCAGCGAGTGGACAGGGACGTCCGGGGAGCTGTTTTTT.

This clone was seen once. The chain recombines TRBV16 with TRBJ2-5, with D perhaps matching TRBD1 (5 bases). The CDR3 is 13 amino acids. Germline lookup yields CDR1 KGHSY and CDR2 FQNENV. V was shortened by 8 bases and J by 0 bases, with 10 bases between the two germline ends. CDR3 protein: CASGRQNQETQYF. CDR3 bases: TGTGCCAGCGGGCGACAGAACCAAGAGACCCAGTACTTC.

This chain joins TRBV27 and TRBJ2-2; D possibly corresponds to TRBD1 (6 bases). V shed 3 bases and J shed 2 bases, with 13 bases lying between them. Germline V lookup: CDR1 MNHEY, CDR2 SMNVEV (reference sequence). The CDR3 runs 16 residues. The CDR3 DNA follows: TGTGCCAGCAGTTTCCGGGACAAGTCTAACACCGGGGAGCTGTTTTTT. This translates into CASSFRDKSNTGELFF.

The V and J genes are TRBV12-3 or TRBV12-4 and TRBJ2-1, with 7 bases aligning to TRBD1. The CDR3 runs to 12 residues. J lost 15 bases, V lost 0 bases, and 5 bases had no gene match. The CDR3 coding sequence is TGTGCCAGCAGTTTAGCCCTAGGGGGCCGGTTCTTC. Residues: CASSLALGGRFF.

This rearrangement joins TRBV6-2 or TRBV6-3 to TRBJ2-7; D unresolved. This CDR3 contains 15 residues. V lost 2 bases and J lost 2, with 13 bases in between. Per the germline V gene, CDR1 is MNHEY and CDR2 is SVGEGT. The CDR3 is CASSYQVQRPYEQYF. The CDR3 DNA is TGTGCCAGCAGTTACCAAGTACAGAGACCCTACGAGCAGTACTTC.

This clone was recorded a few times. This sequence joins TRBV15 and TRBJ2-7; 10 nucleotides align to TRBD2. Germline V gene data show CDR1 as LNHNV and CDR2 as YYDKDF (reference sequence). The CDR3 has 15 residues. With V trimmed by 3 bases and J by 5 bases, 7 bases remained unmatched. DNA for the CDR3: TGTGCCACCAGCAGGATCCTAGCGGGAGAGAACGAGCAGTACTTC. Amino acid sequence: CATSRILAGENEQYF.

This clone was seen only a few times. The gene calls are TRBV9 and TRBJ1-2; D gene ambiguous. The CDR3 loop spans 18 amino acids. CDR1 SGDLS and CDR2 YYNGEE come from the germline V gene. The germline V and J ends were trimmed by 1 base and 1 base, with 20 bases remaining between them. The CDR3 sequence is CASSVIPSGRVVNYGYTF. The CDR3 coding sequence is TGTGCCAGCAGCGTAATCCCCTCCGGGAGGGTCGTTAACTATGGCTACACCTTC.

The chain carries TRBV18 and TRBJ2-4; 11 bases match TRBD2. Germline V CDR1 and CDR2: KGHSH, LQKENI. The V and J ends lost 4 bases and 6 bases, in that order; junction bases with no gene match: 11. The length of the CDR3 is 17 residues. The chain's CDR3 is CASSHIAGGPLGNIQYF. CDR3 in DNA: TGTGCCAGCTCACACATAGCGGGAGGGCCTCTAGGAAACATTCAGTACTTC.

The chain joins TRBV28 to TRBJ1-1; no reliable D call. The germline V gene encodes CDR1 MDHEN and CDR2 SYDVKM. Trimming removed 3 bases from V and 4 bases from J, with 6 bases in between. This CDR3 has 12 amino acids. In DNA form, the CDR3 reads TGTGCCAGCAGTTTGCCGGGCACTGAAGCTTTCTTT. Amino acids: CASSLPGTEAFF.

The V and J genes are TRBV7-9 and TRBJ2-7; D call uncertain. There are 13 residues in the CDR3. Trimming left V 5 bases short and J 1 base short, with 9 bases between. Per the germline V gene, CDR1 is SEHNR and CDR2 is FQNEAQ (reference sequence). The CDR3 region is CASSEGLSYEQYF. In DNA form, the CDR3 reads TGTGCCAGCAGCGAAGGGTTGTCCTACGAGCAGTACTTC.